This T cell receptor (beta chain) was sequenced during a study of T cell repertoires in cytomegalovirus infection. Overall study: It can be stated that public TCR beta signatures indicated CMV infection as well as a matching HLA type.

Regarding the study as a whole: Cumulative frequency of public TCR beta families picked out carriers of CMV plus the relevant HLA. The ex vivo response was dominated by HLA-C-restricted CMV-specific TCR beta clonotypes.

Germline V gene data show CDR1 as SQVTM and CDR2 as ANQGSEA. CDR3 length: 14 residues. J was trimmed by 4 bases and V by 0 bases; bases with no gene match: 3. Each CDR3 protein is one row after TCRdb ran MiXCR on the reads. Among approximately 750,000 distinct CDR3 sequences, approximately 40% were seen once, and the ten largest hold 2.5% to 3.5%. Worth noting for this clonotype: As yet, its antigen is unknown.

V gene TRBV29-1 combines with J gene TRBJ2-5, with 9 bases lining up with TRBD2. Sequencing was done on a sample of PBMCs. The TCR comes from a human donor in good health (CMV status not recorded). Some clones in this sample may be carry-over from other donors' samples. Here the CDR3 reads CSVEDGRGGETQYF. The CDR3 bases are TGCAGCGTTGAAGATGGGCGGGGGGGAGAGACCCAGTACTTC.